Following are 6 T cell receptor beta chains from one sample sequenced in a study of T cell responses to AZD1222 COVID-19 vaccine. Some clones are missing from TCRdb's copy, which holds only in-frame ones; the method was immunoSEQ multiplex PCR. The sample lists approximately 170,000 clones; 87% were seen once. The source was peripheral blood, collected 28 days after the second AZD1222 dose. The source is an adult who received the AZD1222 COVID-19 vaccine.

This clone has a single count. The chain links TRBV4-1 to TRBJ1-6; TRBD1 might be the D (6 bases). Trimming shortened V by 0 bases and J by 6 bases, and 12 bases separated the two germline ends. The CDR3 runs to 16 residues. The germline V gene encodes CDR1 MGHRA and CDR2 YSYEKL. The CDR3: CASSQDHRGANSPLHF. DNA for the CDR3: TGCGCCAGCAGCCAAGATCATAGGGGGGCTAATTCACCCCTCCACTTT.

V is TRBV6-2 or TRBV6-3 and J is TRBJ1-1; tentatively, D is TRBD1 (5 bases). V lost 2 bases and J lost 8, with 12 bases in between. CDR1 is MNHEY and CDR2 is SVGEGT in the germline V gene. The CDR3 is 13 residues long. CDR3 DNA sequence: TGTGCCAGCAGTTACACCCTAGGGGTAGAAGCTTTCTTT. Its translation: CASSYTLGVEAFF.

The rearrangement links TRBV29-1 to TRBJ1-1; D not certain. Deletions cut 5 bases from V and 0 bases from J, with 10 bases between. Germline lookup yields CDR1 SQVTM and CDR2 ANQGSEA. This CDR3 contains 13 residues. CDR3 DNA: TGCAGCGTTAAGCTGGTCATGAACACTGAAGCTTTCTTT. This sequence encodes CSVKLVMNTEAFF.

In DNA form, the CDR3 reads TGCGCCAGCAGCTTGGATGCTACCTGGGGCAATGAGCAGTTCTTC. Translating gives CASSLDATWGNEQFF. This chain uses TRBV5-1 with TRBJ2-1; D not resolved. V was shortened by 0 bases and J by 6 bases, with 13 bases between the two germline ends. CDR3 length: 15 residues. Germline V CDR1 and CDR2: SGHRS, YFSETQ.

V and J are TRBV6-5 and TRBJ1-2; no definite D call. This CDR3 contains 10 residues. Germline V CDR1 and CDR2: MNHEY, SVGAGI. Between the trimmed V and J ends, which lost 8 bases and 8 bases, there was a span of 9 bases. The CDR3 loop reads CASWGGGYTF. The CDR3 DNA follows: TGTGCCAGCTGGGGAGGGGGCTACACCTTC.

The rearrangement links TRBV14 to TRBJ2-7; no clear D gene. Germline values: CDR1 SGHDN, CDR2 FVKESK. This CDR3 has 14 amino acids. V was shortened by 3 bases and J by 2 bases, with 11 bases between the two germline ends. The CDR3 DNA reads as TGTGCCAGCAGCCACACGACTGAGACCTACGAGCAGTACTTC. It translates to CASSHTTETYEQYF.